Listed here are 11 T cell receptor beta chains from one sample, sequenced in a study of blood T cell repertoires in COVID-19. The protocol was immunoSEQ multiplex PCR, while the TCRdb copy is restricted to in-frame clones and leaves out a portion. Counted here are some 260,000 clones, 88% occurring once; the ten biggest clones make up around 0.7%. The sample consisted of peripheral blood. These receptors all stem from a human donor in a cohort sampled during active COVID-19.

The rearrangement joins TRBV30 to TRBJ2-1; 7 nucleotides align to TRBD2. The V gene end was trimmed by 2 bases and the J gene end by 6 bases; junction bases not matched to a gene: 10. Germline V gene data show CDR1 as GTSNPN and CDR2 as SVGIG (reference sequence). The CDR3 runs to 15 residues. The CDR3 DNA sequence: TGTGCCTGGAGTCGCAGGGCGGGAGTGGGCAATGAGCAGTTCTTC. Residues: CAWSRRAGVGNEQFF.

The chain combines TRBV25-1 with TRBJ2-4; 7 nucleotides agree with TRBD1. CDR3 length: 14 amino acids. CDR1 is MGHDK and CDR2 is SYGVNS in the germline V gene. V lost 4 bases and J lost 4; bases outside the gene matches: 4. CDR3 DNA: TGTGCCAGCAGTGTGGGACAGCTGAAAAACATTCAGTACTTC. It is translated as CASSVGQLKNIQYF.

As DNA, the CDR3 is TGTGCCAGCAGTTTCAGACAGACTAATCAGCCCCAGCATTTT. It yields the protein CASSFRQTNQPQHF. J is TRBJ1-5 and V is TRBV27, with TRBD1 as a possible D gene (5 bases). This CDR3 has 14 residues. Trimming took 3 bases from V and 4 from J, leaving 10 bases between them. The germline gives CDR1 MNHEY, CDR2 SMNVEV (reference sequence).

V and J are TRBV14 and TRBJ1-2; 10 bases are a match to TRBD1. The CDR3 length is 24 residues. The junction had 30 bases not matched to a gene; V was cut back by 3 bases and J by 2 bases. Germline CDR1 reads SGHDN; CDR2 reads FVKESK. CDR3 amino acids: CASSHPNRGQIDRGRGANNYGYTF. DNA for the CDR3: TGTGCCAGCAGCCACCCGAATCGGGGGCAAATCGACAGGGGGCGCGGAGCAAACAACTATGGCTACACCTTC.

The sample holds one count of this clone. V gene TRBV11-2 combines with J gene TRBJ1-4; D is perhaps TRBD1 (5 bases). CDR1 is SGHAT and CDR2 is FQNNGV in the germline V gene. With 1 base removed from V and 6 bases from J, the gap between germline ends came to 12 bases. CDR3 size: 15 residues. The CDR3 coding sequence is TGTGCCAGCAGCTTAGTTGGGGGGATAGATGAAAAACTGTTTTTT. Protein product: CASSLVGGIDEKLFF.

The genes are TRBV3-1 (or the pseudogene TRBV3-2) and TRBJ2-5; 7 bases match TRBD2. The germline gives CDR1 LGHDT, CDR2 YNNKEL (reference sequence). CDR3 size: 17 residues. With 3 bases clipped from V and 5 bases from J, the junction kept 15 bases outside the gene matches. CDR3 in amino acids: CASSHSKGGAHRETQYF. The CDR3 bases are TGTGCCAGCAGCCACTCCAAGGGAGGGGCCCACCGGGAGACCCAGTACTTC.

The CDR3 DNA reads TGCGCCAGCAGCCCAATCCCAGGGGCTGGATACACCTTC. Encoded protein: CASSPIPGAGYTF. This chain connects TRBV4-3 to TRBJ1-2; D may be TRBD1 (6 bases). The CDR3 is 13 amino acids. In germline, CDR1 is LGHNA, CDR2 YSLEER. The V and J ends lost 4 bases and 11 bases respectively, with 17 bases between them.

This chain joins TRBV12-3 or TRBV12-4 and TRBJ1-3; D ambiguous. This CDR3 is 12 amino acids long. Trimming took 8 bases from V and 0 from J, leaving 5 bases between them. The CDR3 spells CASSLSGNTIYF. The CDR3 DNA reads as TGTGCCAGCTCCCTCTCTGGAAACACCATATATTTT.

The V and J genes are TRBV3-1 (or the pseudogene TRBV3-2) and TRBJ2-3; a weak D match, TRBD1 (6 bases). Germline V gene data show CDR1 as LGHDT and CDR2 as YNNKEL (reference sequence). Trimming left V 2 bases short and J 6 bases short, with 15 bases between. The CDR3 is made up of 15 amino acids. The CDR3 here is CASSQPGARPDTQYF. The CDR3 region has the DNA TGTGCCAGCAGCCAACCAGGGGCGCGTCCTGATACGCAGTATTTT.

This chain links TRBV27 with TRBJ2-7, with 9 bases matching TRBD2. CDR3 length: 16 residues. CDR1 and CDR2 from the germline V gene are MNHEY and SMNVEV (reference sequence). V was pared by 7 bases and J by 5 bases, with 15 bases of the junction left unmatched. CDR3 sequence (DNA): TGTGCCAGCAAGTCCGATCCGGGACTAGCTTACAACGAGCAGTACTTC. Its protein is CASKSDPGLAYNEQYF.

On this clone: The identical CDR3 is also encoded by other nucleotide sequences in the sample. This rearrangement joins TRBV28 to TRBJ2-7; 11 bases map to TRBD1. In germline, CDR1 is MDHEN, CDR2 SYDVKM. Losses at the gene ends were 3 bases for V and 3 bases for J; bases not matched to a gene: 1. The length of the CDR3 is 14 residues. This chain's CDR3 is CASSLGTGGYEQYF. CDR3 nucleotides: TGTGCCAGCAGTTTGGGGACAGGGGGCTACGAGCAGTACTTC.